Following are 19 T cell receptor beta chains from one sample sequenced in a study of T cell changes during pregnancy in multiple sclerosis. Measured with immunoSEQ multiplex PCR; TCRdb has only the in-frame clones, and not every one. The sample lists around 48,000 clones; 85% to 95% were seen once. The sequenced sample was CD4+ T cells from peripheral blood mononuclear cells, obtained in the third trimester of pregnancy. The receptors come from a female donor with multiple sclerosis, enrolled in a pregnancy study.

The chain employs TRBV5-4 and TRBJ2-3; TRBD2 is a possible D gene (6 bases). Trimming left V 2 bases short and J 6 bases short, with 10 bases between. In germline, CDR1 is SGHNT, CDR2 YYREEE (reference sequence). The CDR3 is made up of 13 amino acids. CDR3 in amino acids: CASSFPSDDTQYF. The CDR3 DNA reads as TGTGCCAGCAGCTTTCCTAGCGACGATACGCAGTATTTT.

The chain recombines TRBV7-8 with TRBJ2-1, with 12 bases fitting TRBD2. The ends lost 5 bases at V and 4 bases at J; junction bases unmatched: 3. The CDR3 consists of 15 residues. The germline gives CDR1 SGHVS, CDR2 FQNEAQ. CDR3: CASSRTSGVYNEQFF. CDR3 nucleotides: TGTGCCAGCAGCCGGACTAGCGGGGTTTACAATGAGCAGTTCTTC.

The chain combines TRBV4-2 with TRBJ2-3, with 8 bases lining up with TRBD2. V shed 4 bases, J shed 5 bases, and the junction held 11 bases outside the gene matches. The length of the CDR3 is 16 residues. The germline CDR1 and CDR2 sequences are LGHNA and YNFKEQ. The DNA for the CDR3 is TGTGCCAGCAGCCGGGCGGGAGGCACGTCAGTAGATACGCAGTATTTT. It translates to CASSRAGGTSVDTQYF.

This clone appeared a single time. The chain couples TRBV28 to TRBJ1-5; D perhaps matches TRBD1 (5 bases). This CDR3 spans 11 amino acids. V was trimmed by 5 bases and J by 11 bases, leaving 10 bases between them. Germline assignment: CDR1 MDHEN and CDR2 SYDVKM. CDR3 sequence (DNA): TGTGCCAGCAGTCCCCGGGGGGCCCAGCATTTT. Translation: CASSPRGAQHF. The entire variable domain, with the rest obtained from reference TRBV28 and TRBJ1-5, is as follows: DVKVTQSSRYLVKRTGEKVFLECVQDMDHENMFWYRQDPGLGLRLIYFSYDVKMKEKGDIPEGYSVSREKKERFSLILESASTNQTSMYLCASSPRGAQHFGDGTRLSIL.

The genes are TRBV9 and TRBJ1-5; D possibly corresponds to TRBD1 (5 bases). The CDR3 has 15 amino acids. Trimming pared 2 bases from V and 3 bases from J, leaving 12 bases between. The germline V gene encodes CDR1 SGDLS and CDR2 YYNGEE. CDR3 nucleotide sequence: TGTGCCAGCAGCGTCGACGGACAAGACAATCAGCCCCAGCATTTT. Its protein is CASSVDGQDNQPQHF.

In nucleotides, the CDR3 is TGTGCCAGCAGGACGGGACTAGCGGCCTACGAGCAGTACTTC. It specifies CASRTGLAAYEQYF. The rearrangement links TRBV6-1 to TRBJ2-7; 11 bases are a match to TRBD2. CDR3 length: 14 residues. Germline CDR1 is MNHNS and CDR2 is SASEGT. The V segment lost 6 bases and the J segment 2 bases; nucleotides outside the gene matches: 3.

The V gene is TRBV5-1, the J gene TRBJ2-1; D is possibly TRBD2 (5 bases). The length of the CDR3 is 16 residues. Germline V CDR1 and CDR2: SGHRS, YFSETQ. The germline V and J ends were trimmed by 0 bases and 8 bases, with 18 bases remaining between them. The chain's CDR3 is CASSLVSAPSRDEQFF. In nucleotides, the CDR3 is TGCGCCAGCAGCTTGGTTAGTGCTCCTAGCCGCGATGAGCAGTTCTTC.

J is TRBJ2-7 and V is TRBV27; 8 bases are shared with TRBD1. With V trimmed by 6 bases and J by 11 bases, 15 bases remained unmatched. The CDR3 sequence is 14 residues long. CDR1 is MNHEY, CDR2 SMNVEV, per germline (reference sequence). Written as DNA, the CDR3 is TGTGCCAGCAGCCCCCAAGGACAGGGCCTCCCGGAGTACTTC. Its protein is CASSPQGQGLPEYF.

This clone has only one observation. The chain employs TRBV28 and TRBJ1-2, with a weak D call TRBD1 (6 bases). V lost 2 bases, J lost 4 bases, and 20 bases lay in between. The CDR3 sequence is 17 residues long. Germline CDR1 and CDR2: MDHEN and SYDVKM. The CDR3 loop reads CASSLPNRDTTLYGYTF. The CDR3 DNA is TGTGCCAGCAGTTTACCGAACAGGGACACTACACTCTATGGCTACACCTTC.

The gene calls are TRBV7-2 and TRBJ2-7; 14 bases are a match to TRBD2. The CDR3 has 16 amino acids. V trimming: 1 base; J trimming: 4 bases; junction bases outside the gene matches: 3. CDR1 SGHTA and CDR2 FQGNSA come from the germline V gene. The CDR3 DNA follows: TGTGCCAGCAGCTTAGGACTAGCGGGAGGGCAGTACGAGCAGTACTTC. Translated: CASSLGLAGGQYEQYF.

This rearrangement joins TRBV19 to TRBJ2-4; TRBD1 agrees at 9 bases. This CDR3 spans 16 amino acids. The germline V gene encodes CDR1 LNHDA and CDR2 SQIVND (reference sequence). The V segment lost 5 bases and the J segment 11 bases; nucleotides outside the gene matches: 16. The CDR3 spells CASSPTGGGRPAVQYF. The CDR3 nucleotides are TGTGCCAGTAGTCCCACAGGGGGCGGTAGACCGGCGGTTCAGTACTTC.

The chain has TRBV4-2 and TRBJ2-3; 12 bases are a match to TRBD2. The CDR3 covers 18 residues. The V gene end was trimmed by 0 bases and the J gene end by 3 bases; junction bases not matched to a gene: 7. The germline gives CDR1 LGHNA, CDR2 YNFKEQ. CDR3 coding DNA: TGTGCCAGCAGCCAAGAAATGCAACTAGCGGGAGGAACAGATACGCAGTATTTT. This codes for CASSQEMQLAGGTDTQYF.

The rearrangement joins TRBV2 to TRBJ2-5, with 9 bases fitting TRBD2. Unmatched junction bases numbered 6, after V lost 6 bases and J lost 1 base. This CDR3 spans 15 amino acids. The germline CDR1 and CDR2 sequences are SNHLY and FYNNEI. This CDR3 reads CASSKTSGFQETQYF. The CDR3 bases are TGTGCCAGCAGCAAGACTAGCGGTTTCCAAGAGACCCAGTACTTC.

The chain has TRBV18 and TRBJ1-1; no reliable D call. Germline-derived CDR1 and CDR2 are KGHSH and LQKENI. V shed 6 bases and J shed 5 bases, with 16 bases lying between them. The CDR3 is 14 amino acids. The CDR3: CASSPPIISTEAFF. CDR3 in DNA: TGTGCCAGCTCCCCTCCTATTATTTCTACTGAAGCTTTCTTT.

The J gene is TRBJ1-5, the V gene TRBV4-1; the D gene is possibly TRBD1 (5 bases). The V gene's germline CDR1 is MGHRA and CDR2 YSYEKL. The CDR3 is 16 amino acids. The ends were cut back, 2 bases at V and 5 bases at J, with 16 bases in the middle. The DNA for the CDR3 is TGCGCCAGCAGCCAACTGGGGCAGGGCGAACATCAGCCCCAGCATTTT. Its translation: CASSQLGQGEHQPQHF.

The chain has TRBV27 and TRBJ1-5, with 9 bases lining up with TRBD1. The V segment lost 6 bases and the J segment 4 bases; nucleotides outside the gene matches: 16. Germline assignment: CDR1 MNHEY and CDR2 SMNVEV (reference sequence). The CDR3 has 18 residues. For the CDR3, the DNA is TGTGCCAGCAGACCCGGGACAGGGCCGCGAGCGGGGAATCAGCCCCAGCATTTT. Residues: CASRPGTGPRAGNQPQHF.

This clone was seen a handful of times. The genes are TRBV5-1 and TRBJ2-7; TRBD2 matches 8 bases. CDR1 and CDR2 from the germline V gene are SGHRS and YFSETQ. The CDR3 spans 14 residues. The trim removed 1 base at V and 2 bases at J, leaving 2 bases unmatched. CDR3 in DNA: TGCGCCAGCAGCTTGATGGGACTAGCCTACGAGCAGTACTTC. It specifies CASSLMGLAYEQYF.

The chain combines TRBV29-1 with TRBJ2-7; TRBD2 agrees at 7 bases. With 5 bases clipped from V and 4 bases from J, the junction kept 14 bases outside the gene matches. CDR3 length: 15 residues. Germline V gives CDR1 SQVTM, CDR2 ANQGSEA. This CDR3 reads CSVQPRAGVAYEQYF. Written as DNA, the CDR3 is TGCAGCGTTCAACCTCGTGCGGGGGTTGCGTACGAGCAGTACTTC.

This CDR3 reads CSVVAGGGKETQYF. As DNA, the CDR3 is TGCAGCGTTGTAGCCGGGGGGGGGAAAGAGACCCAGTACTTC. V gene TRBV29-1 combines with J gene TRBJ2-5; 8 bases map to TRBD2. Germline assignment: CDR1 SQVTM and CDR2 ANQGSEA. Trimming cost V 4 bases and J 3 bases; bases outside gene matches: 7. This CDR3 spans 14 amino acids.